The clone carrying this TCR beta chain was observed a handful of times. The data originate from a study of T-cell memory formation after mild COVID-19. A 5'RACE reaction primed in the constant segment made cDNA libraries of TCR alpha and TCR beta, and these carried sample barcodes and UMIs. One entry per CDR3 protein, called by TCRdb with MiXCR from the 5' RACE reads. The table records hundreds of thousands of distinct CDR3 sequences, over 25% of them present only once. Per the germline V gene, CDR1 is LGHDT and CDR2 is YNNKEL (reference sequence). This CDR3 spans 14 amino acids. Trimming stripped 1 base from V and 8 bases from J, with 12 bases between.

Sequencing was done on a sample of PBMCs or a T cell subset sorted from them (not recorded which). The origin of this receptor is an adult woman who had mild COVID-19 (a few samples of this study predate the infection). Cell type and time point are not known. The rearrangement joins TRBV3-1 to TRBJ2-1; perhaps TRBD2 as D (6 bases). CDR3 coding DNA: TGTGCCAGCAGCCAAGGACTAGGGGTGGATGAGCAGTTCTTC. Residues: CASSQGLGVDEQFF.